The 21 T cell receptor beta chains reported below all come from one sample, sequenced in a study of technical replicates of blood from four donors. Libraries were prepared by immunoSEQ multiplex PCR; TCRdb keeps only in-frame clonotypes and omits some of them. The sample lists about 100,000 clones, 96% occurring once. The material sequenced was T cells isolated from PBMCs. The source of these receptors is a human donor in good health.

The CDR3 DNA follows: TGTGCCAGCAGTCCCCCTAGCGGGAACAACAATGAGCAGTTCTTC. Translation gives CASSPPSGNNNEQFF. The chain combines TRBV28 with TRBJ2-1; 9 nucleotides match TRBD2. J was trimmed by 5 bases and V by 5 bases; bases with no gene match: 7. In germline, CDR1 is MDHEN, CDR2 SYDVKM. This CDR3 region has 15 residues.

The gene calls are TRBV6-5 and TRBJ1-4; 7 bases map to TRBD1. V shed 6 bases, J shed 10 bases, and the junction held 2 bases outside the gene matches. Looked up from germline, CDR1 is MNHEY and CDR2 is SVGAGI. This CDR3 is built from 11 residues. The CDR3 loop reads CASRYRGKLFF. The CDR3 DNA sequence: TGTGCCAGCAGGTACAGGGGAAAACTGTTTTTT.

The gene calls are TRBV18 and TRBJ2-5; 7 bases are shared with TRBD1. In germline, CDR1 is KGHSH, CDR2 LQKENI. The CDR3 is made up of 14 amino acids. V was clipped by 2 bases and J by 4 bases; unmatched bases: 4. CDR3 DNA sequence: TGTGCCAGCTCACCATGGGCAGGGGGAGAGACCCAGTACTTC. It encodes CASSPWAGGETQYF.

The V and J genes are TRBV6-1 and TRBJ1-4; D remains unclear. Trimming left V 7 bases short and J 5 bases short, with 14 bases between. CDR3 size: 14 residues. Germline V gene data show CDR1 as MNHNS and CDR2 as SASEGT. The CDR3 here is CASIKGGGNEKLFF. CDR3 bases: TGTGCCAGCATAAAGGGAGGTGGGAATGAAAAACTGTTTTTT.

The chain carries TRBV6-1 and TRBJ1-5; D remains unclear. Trimming pared 3 bases from V and 7 bases from J, leaving 13 bases between. This CDR3 has 14 residues. Germline-derived CDR1 and CDR2 are MNHNS and SASEGT. The CDR3 region has the DNA TGTGCCAGCAGTGATAGAGGTGTGTGGCAGCCCCAGCATTTT. This gives the protein CASSDRGVWQPQHF.

The chain couples TRBV19 to TRBJ2-1; 7 bases align to TRBD1. Per germline, CDR1 LNHDA and CDR2 SQIVND (reference sequence). The ends lost 8 bases at V and 5 bases at J; junction bases unmatched: 9. This CDR3 spans 14 amino acids. Here the CDR3 reads CASALLTGNNEQFF. Here the CDR3 DNA reads TGTGCCAGTGCCCTGCTGACAGGGAACAATGAGCAGTTCTTC.

V usage is TRBV4-2 and J usage is TRBJ1-5, with D maybe TRBD1 (5 bases). In germline, CDR1 is LGHNA, CDR2 YNFKEQ. V lost 3 bases and J 0 bases, leaving 12 bases between the germline ends. There are 16 residues in the CDR3. The CDR3 region has the DNA TGTGCCAGCAGCCAGGTCCAACAGGATAGCAATCAGCCCCAGCATTTT. Its protein product is CASSQVQQDSNQPQHF.

This rearrangement joins TRBV11-2 to TRBJ2-3; possible D gene TRBD1, 5 bases. Germline CDR1 reads SGHAT; CDR2 reads FQNNGV. The CDR3 length is 17 residues. V lost 5 bases, J lost 4 bases, and 22 bases lay in between. The CDR3 region has the DNA TGTGCCAGCAGCACGCGGAGACTCTCTCAAGGGGCAGATACGCAGTATTTT. Translating gives CASSTRRLSQGADTQYF.

The chain recombines TRBV28 with TRBJ1-2; D is uncertain. Trimming pared 5 bases from V and 2 bases from J, leaving 3 bases between. Germline lookup yields CDR1 MDHEN and CDR2 SYDVKM. The CDR3 is 11 residues long. Here the CDR3 reads CASSVNYGYTF. In nucleotides, the CDR3 is TGTGCCAGCAGTGTAAACTATGGCTACACCTTC.

This clone showed up just once. The chain uses TRBV19 and TRBJ2-1; 12 bases are shared with TRBD2. Looked up from germline, CDR1 is LNHDA and CDR2 is SQIVND (reference sequence). With V trimmed by 4 bases and J by 4 bases, 17 bases remained unmatched. CDR3 length: 20 amino acids. CDR3 sequence (DNA): TGTGCCAGTAGTACCCCGGCGGGGACTAGCGGGCGATGGGGTTACAATGAGCAGTTCTTC. As protein: CASSTPAGTSGRWGYNEQFF.

The chain combines TRBV6-5 with TRBJ1-2; TRBD1 matches at 8 bases. The J segment lost 4 bases and the V segment lost 7 bases, leaving 8 bases of the junction unmatched. The CDR3 consists of 14 residues. CDR1 and CDR2 from the germline V gene are MNHEY and SVGAGI. This chain's CDR3 is CASTMPGQAYGYTF. CDR3 bases: TGTGCCAGCACAATGCCGGGACAGGCCTATGGCTACACCTTC.

The rearrangement links TRBV5-1 to TRBJ2-2, with a possible D match to TRBD2 (6 bases). Germline values: CDR1 SGHRS, CDR2 YFSETQ. Between the trimmed V and J ends, which lost 0 bases and 3 bases, there was a span of 15 bases. This CDR3 region has 17 residues. Written as DNA, the CDR3 is TGCGCCAGCAGCTTGGGGGCACAAGGCGGGGACACCGGGGAGCTGTTTTTT. Translated, it gives CASSLGAQGGDTGELFF. The full variable domain, its missing parts supplied by reference TRBV5-1 and TRBJ2-2, is KAGVTQTPRYLIKTRGQQVTLSCSPISGHRSVSWYQQTPGQGLQFLFEYFSETQRNKGNFPGRFSGRQFSNSRSEMNVSTLELGDSALYLCASSLGAQGGDTGELFFGEGSRLTVL.

The J gene is TRBJ1-3, the V gene TRBV15; D possibly corresponds to TRBD1 (5 bases). Germline-derived CDR1 and CDR2 are LNHNV and YYDKDF (reference sequence). This CDR3 has 17 residues. Trimming removed 0 bases from V and 2 bases from J, with 14 bases in between. The CDR3 loop is CATSRDSRGFAGNTIYF. CDR3 nucleotide sequence: TGTGCCACCAGCAGAGATAGTAGGGGATTCGCTGGAAACACCATATATTTT.

The CDR3 loop reads CASSDRELYEQYF. CDR3 nucleotides: TGTGCCAGTAGCGACAGGGAACTATACGAGCAGTACTTC. This rearrangement joins TRBV19 to TRBJ2-7; 7 nucleotides align to TRBD1. CDR3 length equals 13 residues. V was clipped by 6 bases and J by 4 bases; unmatched bases: 6. Germline assignment: CDR1 LNHDA and CDR2 SQIVND (reference sequence).

The rearrangement joins TRBV10-2 to TRBJ2-5; TRBD1 matches at 7 bases. The V and J ends lost 8 bases and 0 bases, in that order; junction bases with no gene match: 12. The germline gives CDR1 WSHSY, CDR2 SAAADI. This CDR3 has 16 amino acids. The CDR3 is CASWGQGDPNQETQYF. The CDR3 nucleotides are TGCGCCAGCTGGGGGCAGGGGGACCCGAACCAAGAGACCCAGTACTTC.

The chain uses TRBV11-2 and TRBJ2-5, with 8 bases that match TRBD1. Germline trimming cut 5 bases from V and 4 bases from J; bases unmatched to any gene: 15. Germline V gene lookup returns CDR1 SGHAT and CDR2 FQNNGV. The CDR3 consists of 17 residues. The CDR3 DNA sequence: TGTGCCAGCAGCGCTTATCGGACAGGGACCACCGGAGAGACCCAGTACTTC. Protein product: CASSAYRTGTTGETQYF.

The rearrangement joins TRBV7-8 to TRBJ2-6, with 7 nucleotides matching TRBD1. The CDR3 runs to 20 residues. Trimming at V came to 0 bases and at J to 0 bases, leaving 11 bases not matched to a gene. CDR1 SGHVS and CDR2 FQNEAQ come from the germline V gene. The DNA of the CDR3 is TGTGCCAGCAGCTTAGCTCCGGGACAGAGCTTCGTCTCTGGGGCCAACGTCCTGACTTTC. It encodes CASSLAPGQSFVSGANVLTF.

The chain combines TRBV4-2 with TRBJ2-7; D is perhaps TRBD1 (6 bases). The V gene's germline CDR1 is LGHNA and CDR2 YNFKEQ. With 0 bases removed from V and 2 bases from J, the gap between germline ends came to 14 bases. This CDR3 is built from 16 residues. The CDR3 sequence: CASSQDRGTSAYEQYF. CDR3 DNA: TGTGCCAGCAGCCAAGATAGGGGGACGTCCGCCTACGAGCAGTACTTC.

This chain uses TRBV19 with TRBJ1-5; 11 bases fit TRBD1. From germline, CDR1 is LNHDA and CDR2 SQIVND (reference sequence). The CDR3 runs 14 residues. V was pared by 7 bases and J by 5 bases, with 4 bases of the junction left unmatched. The CDR3 loop reads CASMGTGGHQPQHF. CDR3 bases: TGTGCCAGTATGGGGACAGGGGGACATCAGCCCCAGCATTTT.

This chain connects TRBV27 to TRBJ1-6; 10 nucleotides align to TRBD1. The CDR3 is made up of 15 amino acids. V lost 5 bases, J lost 6 bases, and 4 bases stayed unmatched. Germline CDR1 is MNHEY and CDR2 is SMNVEV (reference sequence). DNA for the CDR3: TGTGCCAGCAGTCTCCGACAGGGGGCTAATTCACCCCTCCACTTT. Translation gives CASSLRQGANSPLHF.

V and J are TRBV18 and TRBJ2-5; TRBD1 matches 7 bases. The length of the CDR3 is 16 residues. Trimming at V came to 2 bases and at J to 0 bases, leaving 6 bases not matched to a gene. The germline gives CDR1 KGHSH, CDR2 LQKENI. CDR3 region: CASSPKDRVNQETQYF. In DNA form, the CDR3 reads TGTGCCAGCTCACCAAAAGACAGGGTGAACCAAGAGACCCAGTACTTC. Complete variable domain (other parts from reference TRBV18 and TRBJ2-5): NAGVMQNPRHLVRRRGQEARLRCSPMKGHSHVYWYRQLPEEGLKFMVYLQKENIIDESGMPKERFSAEFPKEGPSILRIQQVVRGDSAAYFCASSPKDRVNQETQYFGPGTRLLVL.